Following are 19 T cell receptor beta chains from one sample sequenced in a study of cytomegalovirus exposure and HLA in healthy donors. This PCR relied on a set of 60 Vbeta primers and 13 Jbeta primers. Sequenced by immunoSEQ multiplex PCR; TCRdb stores in-frame clones only, minus some. The table lists under 100,000 clones, around 77% of them singletons. What was sequenced was PBMCs. Receptors were obtained from a man aged 45 to 65 in good health and CMV-seronegative.

V usage is TRBV2 and J usage is TRBJ1-2; no clear D gene. This CDR3 region has 11 residues. The germline CDR1 and CDR2 sequences are SNHLY and FYNNEI. CDR3 coding DNA: TGTGTCGGAGGGTCTAACTATGGCTACACCTTC. Residues: CVGGSNYGYTF.

A remark on this clone: The junction departs from the called germline gene at one end, perhaps through a read error. The chain uses TRBV5-5 and TRBJ2-2; D is ambiguous. Per the germline V gene, CDR1 is SGHKS and CDR2 is YYEKEE (reference sequence). This CDR3 contains 13 residues. CDR3 residues: CASSVTETGELFF. The CDR3 DNA is TGCGCCAGCAGCGTCACAGAGACCGGGGAGCTGTTTTTT.

This clone was found a few times. The rearrangement uses TRBV18 and TRBJ1-3; tentative D call: TRBD1 (6 bases). CDR1 KGHSH and CDR2 LQKENI come from the germline V gene. Trimming shortened V by 3 bases and J by 4 bases, and 13 bases separated the two germline ends. This CDR3 spans 15 amino acids. The CDR3 region has the DNA TGTGCCAGCTCACCGAAAGTCGACAGGGGAAACACCATATATTTT. Translation: CASSPKVDRGNTIYF.

The V gene is TRBV15, the J gene TRBJ2-3; D is possibly TRBD2 (5 bases). V lost 5 bases to trimming and J lost 3 bases, with 18 bases between them. Germline-derived CDR1 and CDR2 are LNHNV and YYDKDF (reference sequence). The CDR3 covers 16 residues. CDR3 amino acids: CATSPREGRGTDTQYF. In DNA form, the CDR3 reads TGTGCCACCAGCCCCCGGGAAGGGCGCGGTACAGATACGCAGTATTTT.

This chain joins TRBV2 and TRBJ2-4; tentative D call: TRBD1 (6 bases). The CDR3 is 20 residues long. Trimming took off 3 bases at V and 0 bases at J, with 24 bases between the two ends. Per the germline V gene, CDR1 is SNHLY and CDR2 is FYNNEI. The CDR3 nucleotides read TGTGCCAGCAGTGAGACGGCGGTAAGGGGGTTGTTCCTAGCCAAAAACATTCAGTACTTC. Translating it yields CASSETAVRGLFLAKNIQYF. The whole variable domain, remainder taken from reference TRBV2 and TRBJ2-4, is EPEVTQTPSHQVTQMGQEVILRCVPISNHLYFYWYRQILGQKVEFLVSFYNNEISEKSEIFDDQFSVERPDGSNFTLKIRSTKLEDSAMYFCASSETAVRGLFLAKNIQYFGAGTRLSVL.

To note about this clone: An end of the junction does not agree with germline; a read error may underlie this. CDR3 nucleotides: TGTGCCAGCAGCCAAGGGACAGCTACGCAGTATTTT. Amino acid sequence: CASSQGTATQYF. The chain is built from TRBV14 and TRBJ2-3; weak D call: TRBD1 (6 bases). This CDR3 comprises 12 residues. Per the germline V gene, CDR1 is SGHDN and CDR2 is FVKESK.

The genes are TRBV7-3 and TRBJ2-7; D remains unclear. V lost 5 bases and J lost 0, with 11 bases in between. The germline CDR1 and CDR2 sequences are SGHTA and FQGTGA. CDR3 length: 14 residues. CDR3 nucleotide sequence: TGTGCCAGCAGCGCCCGTCAGGACTCCTACGAGCAGTACTTC. It translates to CASSARQDSYEQYF.

CDR3 residues: CASSLRGYGNQPQHF. The DNA of the CDR3 is TGTGCCAGCAGCCTCAGAGGGTACGGCAATCAGCCCCAGCATTTT. V and J are TRBV11-2 and TRBJ1-5; D is undetermined. The CDR3 contains 15 residues. With 5 bases removed from V and 2 bases from J, the gap between germline ends came to 13 bases. Germline CDR1 reads SGHAT; CDR2 reads FQNNGV.

The rearrangement joins TRBV28 to TRBJ2-1; 7 nucleotides align to TRBD1. Trimming cost V 3 bases and J 4 bases; bases outside gene matches: 3. Germline V gene lookup returns CDR1 MDHEN and CDR2 SYDVKM. This CDR3 has 14 residues. CDR3 amino acids: CASSLTGPYNEQFF. The CDR3 bases are TGTGCCAGCAGTTTGACAGGGCCTTACAATGAGCAGTTCTTC.

V usage is TRBV4-1 and J usage is TRBJ1-1; 8 nucleotides match TRBD1. The trim removed 4 bases at V and 3 bases at J, leaving 4 bases unmatched. This CDR3 contains 14 residues. The germline V gene has CDR1 MGHRA and CDR2 YSYEKL. As DNA, the CDR3 is TGCGCCAGCAGCCGACAGGGGTTTGACACTGAAGCTTTCTTT. This gives the protein CASSRQGFDTEAFF.

There are a few counts of this clone. The rearrangement links TRBV5-6 to TRBJ2-3; TRBD2 matches 12 bases. Germline V gives CDR1 SGHDT, CDR2 YYEEEE. V shed 2 bases, J shed 3 bases, and the junction held 4 bases outside the gene matches. The CDR3 spans 16 residues. The CDR3 nucleotides are TGTGCCAGCAGCTTCAGACTAGCGGGGGTGACAGATACGCAGTATTTT. Its protein is CASSFRLAGVTDTQYF.

A few counts support this clone. V is TRBV5-4 and J is TRBJ1-1; D is unresolved. V was shortened by 0 bases and J by 1 base, with 7 bases between the two germline ends. From germline, CDR1 is SGHNT and CDR2 YYREEE (reference sequence). CDR3 length: 14 residues. The CDR3 region is CASSLDRGNTEAFF. The CDR3 nucleotides are TGTGCCAGCAGCTTGGATCGCGGGAACACTGAAGCTTTCTTT.

The chain has TRBV7-6 and TRBJ1-2; 9 positions agree with TRBD1. CDR1 SGHVS and CDR2 FNYEAQ come from the germline V gene. V lost 6 bases and J lost 6; bases outside the gene matches: 5. This CDR3 has 13 amino acids. CDR3 sequence reads: CASRPGTGHGYTF. DNA for the CDR3: TGTGCCAGCAGACCCGGGACAGGGCATGGCTACACCTTC.

DNA for the CDR3: TGTGCCAGCACAGTCGGGGGGGGCTACGAGCAGTACTTC. Encoded protein: CASTVGGGYEQYF. V usage is TRBV5-6 and J usage is TRBJ2-7; 8 positions agree with TRBD2. The CDR3 runs to 13 residues. Germline V gene data show CDR1 as SGHDT and CDR2 as YYEEEE. With 6 bases clipped from V and 3 bases from J, the junction kept 5 bases outside the gene matches.

The chain couples TRBV28 to TRBJ1-3, with 7 bases matching TRBD1. J was trimmed by 0 bases and V by 5 bases; bases with no gene match: 4. The germline CDR1 and CDR2 sequences are MDHEN and SYDVKM. The CDR3 runs to 15 residues. In nucleotides, the CDR3 is TGTGCCAGCAGTAGACAGGGCCTCTCTGGAAACACCATATATTTT. Protein product: CASSRQGLSGNTIYF.

This rearrangement joins TRBV6-1 to TRBJ2-7, with a tentative D call TRBD1 (5 bases). This CDR3 comprises 12 residues. Trimming removed 1 base from V and 12 bases from J, with 13 bases in between. Per the germline V gene, CDR1 is MNHNS and CDR2 is SASEGT. CDR3 sequence reads: CASSEGGARPYF. Here the CDR3 DNA reads TGTGCCAGCAGTGAAGGTGGGGCCAGACCGTACTTC.

The rearrangement uses TRBV5-4 and TRBJ1-5, with 7 bases identical to TRBD1. CDR1 and CDR2 from the germline V gene are SGHNT and YYREEE (reference sequence). The CDR3 contains 16 residues. Germline trimming cut 0 bases from V and 7 bases from J; bases unmatched to any gene: 10. CDR3 sequence: CASSLATGDRWQPQHF. The CDR3, as DNA: TGTGCCAGCAGCTTGGCCACAGGGGATAGGTGGCAGCCCCAGCATTTT.

In this sample, this clone turned up a few times. The J gene is TRBJ2-3, the V gene TRBV9; TRBD2 matches at 7 bases. The CDR3 runs 15 residues. The junction had 6 bases not matched to a gene; V was cut back by 0 bases and J by 5 bases. Per germline, CDR1 SGDLS and CDR2 YYNGEE. The DNA for the CDR3 is TGTGCCAGCAGCGTAGGGGCTAGCGGAAAAGATACGCAGTATTTT. Translated, it gives CASSVGASGKDTQYF.

The chain joins TRBV5-1 to TRBJ1-1; 7 bases are a match to TRBD1. Per germline, CDR1 SGHRS and CDR2 YFSETQ. This CDR3 has 15 amino acids. V trimming: 0 bases; J trimming: 3 bases; junction bases outside the gene matches: 5. CDR3 sequence reads: CASSLALGGHTEAFF. The CDR3 DNA reads TGCGCCAGCAGCTTGGCTTTAGGGGGCCACACTGAAGCTTTCTTT.